These 19 T cell receptor beta chains were sequenced from one sample in a study of T cells in Graves' hyperthyroidism and ophthalmopathy. The source material, RNA transcripts, was used to amplify TCR beta CDR3 regions. HTBI primers were employed in a first-round RT-PCR of the TCR CDR3. Each CDR3 protein is one row after TCRdb ran MiXCR on the multiplex PCR reads. The sample contains hundreds of thousands of distinct CDR3 sequences, about 15% of which appear only once. Sequenced: blood. Receptors originate from a woman aged 55-70 years with Graves' ophthalmopathy.

This clonotype was detected many times. The chain joins TRBV10-3 to TRBJ2-5, with 7 bases lining up with TRBD2. The length of the CDR3 is 16 residues. The V gene end was trimmed by 2 bases and the J gene end by 3 bases; junction bases not matched to a gene: 9. Per germline, CDR1 ENHRY and CDR2 SYGVKD. Here the CDR3 DNA reads TGTGCCATCAGTGAGAGCCGCGGGGGTTCTAAAGAGACCCAGTACTTC. This codes for CAISESRGGSKETQYF.

This clonotype was counted many times. This chain connects TRBV27 to TRBJ2-3, with a possible D match to TRBD2 (6 bases). The ends were cut back, 7 bases at V and 4 bases at J, with 15 bases in the middle. Germline CDR1 is MNHEY and CDR2 is SMNVEV (reference sequence). The CDR3 totals 14 residues. The CDR3 nucleotides read TGTGCCAGCACCTCCCTGGGGGAGGCAGATACGCAGTATTTT. It translates to CASTSLGEADTQYF.

In this sample, this clonotype turned up many times. The V call is TRBV10-3, the J call TRBJ1-1; 10 bases match TRBD1. Germline V gives CDR1 ENHRY, CDR2 SYGVKD. The CDR3 consists of 16 residues. J lost 3 bases, V lost 5 bases, and 9 bases had no gene match. CDR3 region: CAISRGDRGGDTEAFF. The CDR3 DNA reads as TGTGCCATCAGTCGGGGGGACAGGGGAGGAGACACTGAAGCTTTCTTT.

This clonotype was counted at least ten times. This rearrangement joins TRBV20-1 to TRBJ2-7, with 9 bases matching TRBD2. Unmatched junction bases numbered 5, after V lost 6 bases and J lost 5 bases. This CDR3 is 12 amino acids long. CDR1 and CDR2 from the germline V gene are DFQATT and SNEGSKA (reference sequence). CDR3 residues: CSATGTSNEQYF. In nucleotides, the CDR3 is TGCAGTGCAACCGGGACTAGCAACGAGCAGTACTTC.

This clonotype was detected once. A much larger clonotype is one base distant, so this may be a read error. This chain joins TRBV7-2 and TRBJ2-7; TRBD2 is a possible D gene (5 bases). The CDR3 length is 16 residues. Trimming left V 2 bases short and J 3 bases short, with 17 bases between. Looked up from germline, CDR1 is SGHTA and CDR2 is FQGNSA. CDR3: CASSLIARGLFYEQYF. DNA of the CDR3: TGTGCCAGCAGCTTAATAGCTCGGGGTCTTTTCTACGAGCAGTACTTC.

Points on this clonotype: A clone one base away is much larger, so this may be a read error. The chain joins TRBV20-1 to TRBJ2-5, with a tentative D call TRBD1 (6 bases). Trimming took off 5 bases at V and 4 bases at J, with 17 bases between the two ends. The CDR3 totals 14 residues. CDR1 and CDR2 (germline): DFQATT, SNEGSKA (reference sequence). The CDR3 coding sequence is TGCAGTGCTTTCCCCACAGGGAGCCGAGAGACCCAGTACTTC. This translates into CSAFPTGSRETQYF.

This clonotype was seen many times. The rearrangement joins TRBV28 to TRBJ2-7; 7 positions agree with TRBD1. CDR3 length equals 14 residues. V shed 7 bases, J shed 0 bases, and the junction held 6 bases outside the gene matches. The germline V gene encodes CDR1 MDHEN and CDR2 SYDVKM. DNA of the CDR3: TGTGCCAGCATTTACGACAGGGACTCCTACGAGCAGTACTTC. Its protein is CASIYDRDSYEQYF.

This clonotype has ten or more counts. This rearrangement joins TRBV2 to TRBJ2-2; 7 bases match TRBD1. There are 17 residues in the CDR3. Germline values: CDR1 SNHLY, CDR2 FYNNEI. The V and J ends lost 0 bases and 6 bases, in that order; junction bases with no gene match: 10. CDR3 sequence (DNA): TGTGCCAGCAGTGAAGCCCCTACAGGGGTTGGGGCCGGGGAGCTGTTTTTT. It yields the protein CASSEAPTGVGAGELFF.

This clonotype was picked up many times. CDR3 amino acids: CASSFPGLYNEQFF. In DNA form, the CDR3 reads TGTGCCAGCAGCTTCCCGGGACTCTACAATGAGCAGTTCTTC. J is TRBJ2-1 and V is TRBV11-2, with D tentatively TRBD2 (6 bases). This CDR3 has 14 residues. From germline, CDR1 is SGHAT and CDR2 FQNNGV. The V and J ends lost 3 bases and 3 bases respectively, with 9 bases between them.

The chain employs TRBV6-1 and TRBJ2-5; a weak D match, TRBD1 (5 bases). Germline CDR1 is MNHNS and CDR2 is SASEGT. V was pared by 6 bases and J by 4 bases, with 12 bases between. This CDR3 region has 13 residues. CDR3 sequence (DNA): TGTGCCAGCAGACAGACAGTCGCAGAGACCCAGTACTTC. Protein: CASRQTVAETQYF.

The rearrangement joins TRBV3-1 to TRBJ2-1, with unresolved D. CDR1 LGHDT and CDR2 YNNKEL come from the germline V gene (reference sequence). V gave up 3 bases and J gave up 7 bases, with 4 bases separating them. The CDR3 covers 11 residues. CDR3 region: CASSQMNEQFF. Here the CDR3 DNA reads TGTGCCAGCAGCCAGATGAATGAGCAGTTCTTC.

The sample holds one count of this clonotype. The V call is TRBV27, the J call TRBJ1-5; a weak D match, TRBD1 (5 bases). This CDR3 has 14 residues. Trimming took 4 bases from V and 3 from J, leaving 10 bases between them. Germline CDR1 MNHEY, CDR2 SMNVEV (reference sequence). CDR3 region: CASSYTGPNQPQHF. The CDR3 region has the DNA TGTGCCAGCAGTTATACAGGACCCAATCAGCCCCAGCATTTT.

J is TRBJ1-1 and V is TRBV19; 8 bases agree with TRBD1. The length of the CDR3 is 15 residues. Germline CDR1 reads LNHDA; CDR2 reads SQIVND (reference sequence). V trimming: 7 bases; J trimming: 0 bases; junction bases outside the gene matches: 7. The CDR3 here is CASNDRTGLNTEAFF. DNA of the CDR3: TGTGCCAGTAACGATAGGACAGGGCTGAACACTGAAGCTTTCTTT.

The chain couples TRBV2 to TRBJ2-5; TRBD2 agrees at 8 bases. V lost 3 bases and J lost 7; bases outside the gene matches: 7. This CDR3 contains 14 residues. Germline V lookup: CDR1 SNHLY, CDR2 FYNNEI. CDR3: CASSDSGSIGTQYF. The CDR3 nucleotides read TGTGCCAGCAGTGACAGCGGGAGTATCGGGACCCAGTACTTC.

This clonotype was observed a few times. The chain uses TRBV6-1 and TRBJ2-4, with no clear D. This CDR3 has 17 amino acids. With 1 base removed from V and 0 bases from J, the gap between germline ends came to 13 bases. The V gene's germline CDR1 is MNHNS and CDR2 SASEGT. As DNA, the CDR3 is TGTGCCAGCAGTGAAGTCCCGACGGGTCTAGCCAAAAACATTCAGTACTTC. Its protein is CASSEVPTGLAKNIQYF.

This clonotype was counted at least ten times. V and J are TRBV3-1 and TRBJ1-6; a possible D gene is TRBD1 (5 bases). Germline values: CDR1 LGHDT, CDR2 YNNKEL (reference sequence). V was clipped by 2 bases and J by 14 bases, with 10 bases between them. The CDR3 consists of 12 residues. CDR3 DNA: TGTGCCAGCAGCCAACAGGGTCTAGCCCTCCACTTT. This gives the protein CASSQQGLALHF.

In the case of this clonotype: A clone one base away is much larger, so this may be a read error. The chain recombines TRBV20-1 with TRBJ1-2, with 7 nucleotides matching TRBD1. The CDR3 extends over 12 amino acids. Germline V gives CDR1 DFQATT, CDR2 SNEGSKA (reference sequence). This CDR3 reads CSARDSYYGYAF. CDR3 sequence (DNA): TGCAGTGCGCGGGACAGCTACTATGGCTACGCCTTC.

This clonotype was counted at least ten times. CDR3 coding DNA: TGTGCCAGCTCACCACGGACAGGGACCCACGAGCAGTACTTC. It is translated as CASSPRTGTHEQYF. This sequence joins TRBV18 and TRBJ2-7, with TRBD1 matching 8 bases. The CDR3 runs 14 residues. Trimming took 1 base from V and 5 from J; bases not matched to a gene: 4. CDR1 KGHSH and CDR2 LQKENI come from the germline V gene. The full variable domain, its missing parts supplied by reference TRBV18 and TRBJ2-7, is NAGVMQNPRHLVRRRGQEARLRCSPMKGHSHVYWYRQLPEEGLKFMVYLQKENIIDESGMPKERFSAEFPKEGPSILRIQQVVRGDSAAYFCASSPRTGTHEQYFGPGTRLTVT.

The chain employs TRBV9 and TRBJ1-6; D gene ambiguous. V gave up 0 bases and J gave up 3 bases, with 7 bases separating them. Germline V gene lookup returns CDR1 SGDLS and CDR2 YYNGEE. The CDR3 consists of 15 residues. The DNA for the CDR3 is TGTGCCAGCAGCGTAGTAGCGGGCTATAATTCACCCCTCCACTTT. Translating it yields CASSVVAGYNSPLHF.